Each of the 27 T cell receptor beta chains below was sequenced from the same sample in a study of OX40 agonist ivuxolimab in advanced cancers. Clones were sequenced by immunoSEQ multiplex PCR, and TCRdb holds only the in-frame ones, with some missing. The sample includes some 14,000 clones, about 80% of them seen just once. The sample here was CD4+ or CD8+ T cells sorted from blood, taken in a trial of the OX40 agonist ivuxolimab. Receptor source: an adult with an advanced solid tumor such as melanoma, head and neck, liver or kidney cancer.

The J gene is TRBJ2-6, the V gene TRBV5-1; D possibly matches TRBD1 or TRBD2 (5 bases each). The V and J ends lost 0 bases and 2 bases respectively, with 9 bases between them. The CDR3 extends over 16 amino acids. The germline gives CDR1 SGHRS, CDR2 YFSETQ. The CDR3 is CASSLEWGTGANVLTF. The DNA of the CDR3 is TGCGCCAGCAGCTTGGAGTGGGGGACTGGGGCCAACGTCCTGACTTTC.

Written as DNA, the CDR3 is TGTGCCAGCAGCTTAGGTGTTGGCGGGGCCCCCTCCTACGAGCAGTACTTC. Residues: CASSLGVGGAPSYEQYF. The chain recombines TRBV7-6 with TRBJ2-7; TRBD2 is a possible D gene (6 bases). Germline V gene sequence: CDR1 SGHVS, CDR2 FNYEAQ. V was cut by 1 base and J by 0 bases, with 16 bases left in between. The CDR3 contains 17 residues.

The rearrangement links TRBV27 to TRBJ2-7, with TRBD2 matching over 10 bases. This CDR3 spans 15 amino acids. V was clipped by 4 bases and J by 9 bases; unmatched bases: 12. The germline gives CDR1 MNHEY, CDR2 SMNVEV (reference sequence). The CDR3 nucleotides read TGTGCCAGCAGTTCCCCGACTAGCGGGTCCTATGTGCAGTACTTC. This sequence encodes CASSSPTSGSYVQYF.

V is TRBV7-8 and J is TRBJ2-5; D might be TRBD1 or TRBD2, each matching 5 bases. Germline assignment: CDR1 SGHVS and CDR2 FQNEAQ. Trimming left V 4 bases short and J 4 bases short, with 16 bases between. The CDR3 covers 15 residues. The CDR3 DNA reads TGTGCCAGCAGCTCCCCCGGGACCGCCGGAGAGACCCAGTACTTC. Translating it yields CASSSPGTAGETQYF.

The rearrangement uses TRBV7-9 and TRBJ1-2; 8 nucleotides match TRBD1. The CDR3 sequence is 16 residues long. Germline-derived CDR1 and CDR2 are SEHNR and FQNEAQ (reference sequence). V lost 5 bases, J lost 1 base, and 9 bases stayed unmatched. CDR3 in amino acids: CASSPPWDRLNYGYTF. DNA of the CDR3: TGTGCCAGCAGCCCCCCGTGGGACAGGCTTAACTATGGCTACACCTTC. The whole variable domain, remainder taken from reference TRBV7-9 and TRBJ1-2, is DTGVSQNPRHKITKRGQNVTFRCDPISEHNRLYWYRQTLGQGPEFLTYFQNEAQLEKSRLLSDRFSAERPKGSFSTLEIQRTEQGDSAMYLCASSPPWDRLNYGYTFGSGTRLTVV.

This clone is termed medium-sized. The rearrangement links TRBV30 to TRBJ1-1; D not certain. This CDR3 contains 11 residues. Trimming stripped 4 bases from V and 10 bases from J, with 13 bases between. Germline values: CDR1 GTSNPN, CDR2 SVGIG (reference sequence). CDR3 coding DNA: TGTGCCTGGACCAAGGGCCCCGGAGCTTTCTTT. This gives the protein CAWTKGPGAFF.

This clone was seen just once. This rearrangement joins TRBV6-1 to TRBJ2-3; 7 bases map to TRBD2. V lost 4 bases to trimming and J lost 4 bases; unmatched junction nucleotides: 5. The CDR3 runs to 14 residues. Germline V gene data show CDR1 as MNHNS and CDR2 as SASEGT. CDR3 coding DNA: TGTGCCAGCAGTGGAGCGGGGTTATCAGATACGCAGTATTTT. This translates into CASSGAGLSDTQYF.

The V and J genes are TRBV7-2 and TRBJ2-5; 7 bases are a match to TRBD1. CDR1 and CDR2 from the germline V gene are SGHTA and FQGNSA. The CDR3 sequence is 15 residues long. The trim removed 3 bases at V and 5 bases at J, leaving 9 bases unmatched. Here the CDR3 reads CASSFPGTAWETQYF. CDR3 in DNA: TGTGCCAGCAGCTTTCCGGGGACAGCCTGGGAGACCCAGTACTTC.

The chain carries TRBV5-1 and TRBJ2-3; 10 bases are shared with TRBD2. The length of the CDR3 is 15 residues. Germline V gene lookup returns CDR1 SGHRS and CDR2 YFSETQ. Trimming cost V 5 bases and J 5 bases; bases outside gene matches: 8. This CDR3 reads CASRSSGRAGDTQYF. CDR3 DNA sequence: TGCGCCAGCAGATCGAGCGGGAGGGCCGGAGATACGCAGTATTTT.

This chain joins TRBV7-9 and TRBJ1-1, with 7 bases fitting TRBD1. Germline loops: CDR1 SEHNR, CDR2 FQNEAQ (reference sequence). Germline trimming cut 5 bases from V and 3 bases from J; bases unmatched to any gene: 6. The CDR3 runs to 14 residues. In DNA, the CDR3 is TGTGCCAGCAGCGATCAGGGGGGCGACACTGAAGCTTTCTTT. This codes for CASSDQGGDTEAFF.

The chain has TRBV9 and TRBJ1-5; D gene ambiguous. The ends were cut back, 0 bases at V and 2 bases at J, with 6 bases in the middle. The CDR3 length is 14 residues. From germline, CDR1 is SGDLS and CDR2 YYNGEE. The CDR3 DNA reads as TGTGCCAGCAGCGTAGCCGGTGGCAATCAGCCCCAGCATTTT. This codes for CASSVAGGNQPQHF.

The CDR3 DNA reads TGTGCCAGCAGCTTAGTTGGGACAGGGGTCACCGGGGAGCTGTTTTTT. Its protein is CASSLVGTGVTGELFF. This chain connects TRBV7-9 to TRBJ2-2; 10 positions match TRBD1. Losses at the gene ends were 1 base for V and 4 bases for J; bases not matched to a gene: 3. Looked up from germline, CDR1 is SEHNR and CDR2 is FQNEAQ (reference sequence). The CDR3 is 16 residues long.

This clone is medium-sized (0.01 to 0.1%) within its sample. CDR3 sequence (DNA): TGTGCCAGCAGCGACGGACGGATGAGCAATCAGCCCCAGCATTTT. Encoded protein: CASSDGRMSNQPQHF. V and J are TRBV2 and TRBJ1-5; D remains ambiguous. Trimming pared 6 bases from V and 1 base from J, leaving 13 bases between. The germline V gene encodes CDR1 SNHLY and CDR2 FYNNEI. This CDR3 contains 15 residues. Filled out from reference TRBV2 and TRBJ1-5, the complete variable domain reads EPEVTQTPSHQVTQMGQEVILRCVPISNHLYFYWYRQILGQKVEFLVSFYNNEISEKSEIFDDQFSVERPDGSNFTLKIRSTKLEDSAMYFCASSDGRMSNQPQHFGDGTRLSIL.

J is TRBJ1-2 and V is TRBV6-1; 10 bases map to TRBD1. CDR1 is MNHNS and CDR2 is SASEGT in the germline V gene. This CDR3 is 16 amino acids long. J lost 1 base, V lost 2 bases, and 4 bases had no gene match. CDR3 loop: CASSEPTGGFNYGYTF. The CDR3 region has the DNA TGTGCCAGCAGTGAACCGACAGGGGGCTTTAACTATGGCTACACCTTC.

V usage is TRBV13 and J usage is TRBJ2-5; D perhaps matches TRBD2 (6 bases). Per germline, CDR1 PRHDT and CDR2 FYEKMQ (reference sequence). V was clipped by 5 bases and J by 4 bases, with 11 bases between them. This CDR3 has 13 residues. The DNA of the CDR3 is TGTGCCAGCAGCACCGGGACTCGAGAGACCCAGTACTTC. Protein product: CASSTGTRETQYF.

The chain employs TRBV6-1 and TRBJ2-3, with unresolved D. There are 12 residues in the CDR3. From germline, CDR1 is MNHNS and CDR2 SASEGT. Trimming took 5 bases from V and 2 from J, leaving 5 bases between them. The CDR3 region is CASSLYTDTQYF. In DNA, the CDR3 is TGTGCCAGCAGTCTTTACACAGATACGCAGTATTTT.

In its sample, this clone ranks as medium-sized. The rearrangement joins TRBV4-2 to TRBJ2-7, with TRBD1 identical over 9 bases. The CDR3 covers 14 residues. V gave up 1 base and J gave up 3 bases; unmatched junction bases: 1. Germline V gene data show CDR1 as LGHNA and CDR2 as YNFKEQ. Here the CDR3 reads CASSQGTGDYEQYF. As DNA, the CDR3 is TGTGCCAGCAGCCAAGGGACAGGGGACTACGAGCAGTACTTC.

The table lists this clone with a few counts. The J gene is TRBJ1-1, the V gene TRBV5-1, with D perhaps TRBD1 (6 bases). The V and J ends lost 5 bases and 1 base respectively, with 12 bases between them. This CDR3 comprises 14 residues. Germline assignment: CDR1 SGHRS and CDR2 YFSETQ. The CDR3, as DNA: TGCGCCAGCAGTTACAGGGCCTCGAACACTGAAGCTTTCTTT. It specifies CASSYRASNTEAFF.

The V and J genes are TRBV29-1 and TRBJ2-7, with 11 bases lining up with TRBD2. The length of the CDR3 is 13 residues. V shed 7 bases and J 2 bases; nucleotides not matched to a gene: 4. The V gene's germline CDR1 is SQVTM and CDR2 ANQGSEA. CDR3 DNA: TGCAGCGCTCTAGCGGGAGGTCCCTACGAGCAGTACTTC. It specifies CSALAGGPYEQYF.

This chain connects TRBV5-1 to TRBJ2-1; D ambiguous. Germline V gives CDR1 SGHRS, CDR2 YFSETQ. The CDR3 length is 15 residues. With 6 bases removed from V and 0 bases from J, the gap between germline ends came to 13 bases. The CDR3 region is CASNVGAGSYNEQFF. The CDR3 DNA reads TGCGCCAGCAATGTGGGCGCAGGCTCCTACAATGAGCAGTTCTTC.

The V and J genes are TRBV6-5 and TRBJ1-2; D gene unclear. Per the germline V gene, CDR1 is MNHEY and CDR2 is SVGAGI. The V end was cut by 4 bases, the J end by 5 bases, with 8 bases between. The CDR3 has 12 residues. The CDR3 loop reads CASSSQSYGYTF. The CDR3 nucleotides are TGTGCCAGCAGTTCTCAGAGTTATGGCTACACCTTC.

CDR3 nucleotide sequence: TGTGCCAGCAGCTCTACTAGCGGGAGCCAGCATGAGCAGTTCTTC. This gives the protein CASSSTSGSQHEQFF. The V and J genes are TRBV5-4 and TRBJ2-1; 11 positions match TRBD2. Germline loops: CDR1 SGHNT, CDR2 YYREEE (reference sequence). Trimming removed 3 bases from V and 8 bases from J; junction bases left unmatched: 7. The length of the CDR3 is 15 residues.

This clone occurred a few times. The chain joins TRBV5-4 to TRBJ2-5; TRBD2 matches 9 bases. This CDR3 has 16 residues. Per germline, CDR1 SGHNT and CDR2 YYREEE (reference sequence). Trimming cost V 4 bases and J 0 bases; bases outside gene matches: 7. The CDR3 DNA sequence: TGTGCCAGCAGCCGCCAACTAGCGGGCCACCAAGAGACCCAGTACTTC. Translating gives CASSRQLAGHQETQYF.

This chain links TRBV14 with TRBJ2-7; the match to TRBD2 covers 7 bases. Germline V lookup: CDR1 SGHDN, CDR2 FVKESK. The CDR3 runs to 17 residues. The V gene end was trimmed by 4 bases and the J gene end by 4 bases; junction bases not matched to a gene: 16. The CDR3 protein is CASSPLASAGNRYEQYF. The CDR3 nucleotides read TGTGCCAGCAGCCCCCTCGCCTCAGCGGGGAACAGATACGAGCAGTACTTC.

In the case of this clone: One end of the junction varies from germline; a read error may be responsible. This chain joins TRBV7-7 and TRBJ2-1; the match to TRBD2 covers 9 bases. The CDR3 runs 15 residues. Germline V CDR1 and CDR2: SSHAT, FNYEAQ (reference sequence). The DNA for the CDR3 is TGTGCTAGCAGCGAACGCGGGGGGGCCTCCAATGAGCAGTTCTTC. It encodes CASSERGGASNEQFF.

The chain uses TRBV21-1 and TRBJ1-6; TRBD1 is the table's D call and was not checked against the DNA. TRBV21-1 is assigned pseudogene status. This CDR3 region has 16 residues. The CDR3 region is CASSKMSPQDNSPLHF. CDR3 sequence (DNA): TGTGCCAGCAGCAAAATGTCGCCCCAGGATAATTCACCCCTCCACTTT.

This clone has a single count. The V gene is TRBV6-5, the J gene TRBJ2-7; D gene uncertain. The CDR3 length is 14 residues. Germline V gene sequence: CDR1 MNHEY, CDR2 SVGAGI. Trimming cost V 0 bases and J 5 bases, with 11 bases left between them. The CDR3 DNA reads as TGTGCCAGCAGTTACTCGCCGAGAGACGACGAGCAGTACTTC. It is translated as CASSYSPRDDEQYF.